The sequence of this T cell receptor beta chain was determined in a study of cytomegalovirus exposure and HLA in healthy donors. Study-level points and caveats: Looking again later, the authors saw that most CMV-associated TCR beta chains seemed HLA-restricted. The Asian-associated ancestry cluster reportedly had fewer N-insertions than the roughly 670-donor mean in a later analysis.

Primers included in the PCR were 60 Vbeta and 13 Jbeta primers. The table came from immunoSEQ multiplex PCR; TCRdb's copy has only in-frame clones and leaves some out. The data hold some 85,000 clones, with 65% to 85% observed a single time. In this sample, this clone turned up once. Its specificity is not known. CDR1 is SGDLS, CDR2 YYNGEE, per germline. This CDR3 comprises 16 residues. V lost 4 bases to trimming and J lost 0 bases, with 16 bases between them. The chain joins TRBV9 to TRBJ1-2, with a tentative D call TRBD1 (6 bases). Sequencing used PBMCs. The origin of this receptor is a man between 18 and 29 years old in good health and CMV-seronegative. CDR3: CASSTRGDRSNYGYTF. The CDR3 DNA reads TGTGCCAGCAGCACCCGAGGAGACAGGTCTAACTATGGCTACACCTTC.